This is a list of T cell receptor beta chains from one sample in a study of blood T cell repertoires in COVID-19. The protocol was immunoSEQ multiplex PCR, while the TCRdb copy is restricted to in-frame clones and leaves out a portion. The sample includes around 300,000 clones, 80% to 90% seen only once; the top ten take less than 5.5%. The sample taken for sequencing was PBMCs or T cells enriched from blood (not recorded which). The receptors were sampled from a man aged 30-40 years who had recovered from COVID-19. CDR3s include the opening cysteine and the closing phenylalanine or tryptophan. The order of the fields is V gene, J gene, D gene, clone size, CDR3 DNA, CDR3 protein. D genes are given only for firm matches. Where a row states a size, it is once, few, many or the class of an expanded clone; other rows omit it.

TRBV5-1	TRBJ1-4	TRBD1	.	TGCGCCAGCAGCCCGGGGACAGGGGCTTGGGCAACTAATGAAAAACTGTTTTTT	CASSPGTGAWATNEKLFF
TRBV19	TRBJ1-2	TRBD1	few	TGTGCCAGTAGTATAGGCACAGGGGTTTTCTATGGCTACACCTTC	CASSIGTGVFYGYTF
TRBV18	TRBJ1-6	.	.	TGTGCCAGCTCACGCGACAGCCCAATCACCCTCGTCGCTAAAAGTTCACCCCTCCACTTT	CASSRDSPITLVAKSSPLHF
TRBV9	TRBJ2-1	TRBD2	.	TGTGCCAGCACCCTAGCGGGGGGGCCCTATGAGCAGTTCTTC	CASTLAGGPYEQFF
TRBV10-3	TRBJ2-7	TRBD1	.	TGTGCCATCAGGGCTGACAGGGAAACCTACGAGCAGTACTTC	CAIRADRETYEQYF
TRBV9	TRBJ1-1	TRBD1	.	TGTGCCAGCAGCGTACTCGGACAGGGGATCGCTGAAGCTTTCTTT	CASSVLGQGIAEAFF
TRBV27	TRBJ1-1	TRBD1	.	TGTGCCAGCAGTTGGGACAGGGACACTGAAGCTTTCTTT	CASSWDRDTEAFF
TRBV12-3/TRBV12-4	TRBJ2-7	.	.	TGTGCCAGCAGGCGATTCTACGAGCAGTACTTC	CASRRFYEQYF
TRBV27	TRBJ1-3	TRBD1	.	TGTGCCAGCAGTCCCTTGACAGGGCCTCTCCGAAACACCATATATTTT	CASSPLTGPLRNTIYF
TRBV25-1	TRBJ1-4	.	.	TGTGCCAGCAAGGGAGGGGTCACTAATGAAAAACTGTTTTTT	CASKGGVTNEKLFF
TRBV29-1	TRBJ1-2	TRBD1	.	TGCAGCGTTGGGGACAGACAGAACTATGGCTACACCTTC	CSVGDRQNYGYTF
TRBV28	TRBJ2-7	.	.	TGTGCCAGCAGTGGAGCGGGACATAGCTCCTACGAGCAGTACTTC	CASSGAGHSSYEQYF
TRBV18	TRBJ1-2	TRBD1	.	TGTGCCAGCTCACTGGGGACAGGGAATGGCTACACCTTC	CASSLGTGNGYTF
TRBV24-1	TRBJ2-2	.	.	TGTGCCGTACAAAGAACAGGCACGAACACCGGGGAGCTGTTTTTT	CAVQRTGTNTGELFF
TRBV5-5	TRBJ2-5	TRBD1	.	TGTGCCAGCAGCTTGGAGCCCAGAGGGGGCCGAGAGACCCAGTACTTC	CASSLEPRGGRETQYF
TRBV11-2	TRBJ1-4	.	.	TGTGCCAGCAGCTTATACAGGGCTGAGGGGGAAAAACTGTTTTTT	CASSLYRAEGEKLFF
TRBV5-1	TRBJ1-1	TRBD1	.	TGCGCCAGCAGCCAACAACCGGGACAGGGGCCCTTGAACACTGAAGCTTTCTTT	CASSQQPGQGPLNTEAFF
TRBV15	TRBJ2-2	TRBD2	.	TGTGCCACCAGTCCGGGGGGGCGCACCGGGGAGCTGTTTTTT	CATSPGGRTGELFF
TRBV19	TRBJ1-6	.	.	TGTGCCAGTAGGGGACAAGATTTTAATTCACCCCTCCACTTT	CASRGQDFNSPLHF
TRBV6-5	TRBJ2-5	TRBD2	.	TGTGCCAGCAGTTACCCCTCTAGCGGGCAAGAGACCCAGTACTTC	CASSYPSSGQETQYF
TRBV3-1/TRBV3-2	TRBJ1-3	.	.	TGTGCCAGCAGCCAAGGGGGCGTCGGAAACACCATATATTTT	CASSQGGVGNTIYF
TRBV25-1	TRBJ1-1	TRBD1	.	TGTGCCAGCAGTGAATGGACAGGGCACACTGAAGCTTTCTTT	CASSEWTGHTEAFF
TRBV10-3	TRBJ2-7	.	.	TGTGCCATCAGTGAGTCGGGACTTGGATCCTACGAGCAGTACTTC	CAISESGLGSYEQYF
TRBV4-1	TRBJ1-3	TRBD1	.	TGCGCCAGCAGCCAAACACCCCGGACAGGGCATGGAAACACCATATATTTT	CASSQTPRTGHGNTIYF
TRBV2	TRBJ2-2	.	few	TGTGCCAGCAGCTCGACTCGCTCGAACACCGGGGAGCTGTTTTTT	CASSSTRSNTGELFF
TRBV6-5	TRBJ2-7	.	.	TGTGCCAGCCTAGCGACAGTGACCTACGAGCAGTACTTC	CASLATVTYEQYF
TRBV5-4	TRBJ2-1	TRBD2	.	TGTGCCAGCAGCTTAACCAGCGGGGAGTACAATGAGCAGTTCTTC	CASSLTSGEYNEQFF
TRBV10-3	TRBJ1-2	TRBD1	.	TGTGCCATCAACAACCTAGACAGGGACTATGGCTACACCTTC	CAINNLDRDYGYTF
TRBV4-1	TRBJ2-3	.	.	TGCGCCAGGGCCGGACAACATTGCACAGATACGCAGTATTTT	CARAGQHCTDTQYF
TRBV4-2	TRBJ2-6	TRBD2	.	TGTGCCAGCAGCCAATTTCACCCCGCCGGCGGGGGGGCCTCTGGGGCCAACGTCCTGACTTTC	CASSQFHPAGGGASGANVLTF
TRBV5-1	TRBJ1-6	.	.	TGCGCCAGCAGCGAGGGCCCGGGTAATTCACCCCTCCACTTT	CASSEGPGNSPLHF
TRBV11-3	TRBJ2-1	.	.	TGTGCCAGCAGCTTAGGAGGAGAGCAGTTCTTC	CASSLGGEQFF
TRBV12-3/TRBV12-4	TRBJ2-7	TRBD1	.	TGTGCCAGCAGTGGACAGGGCGGCTACGAGCAGTACTTC	CASSGQGGYEQYF
TRBV18	TRBJ1-1	TRBD1	.	TGTGCCAGCTCAATTACAGGGGGCGCGAGGTCCGGTGAAGCTTTCTTT	CASSITGGARSGEAFF
TRBV20-1	TRBJ1-5	.	.	TGCAGTGCTAGTGACGGGGGTCCCAATCAGCCCCAGCATTTT	CSASDGGPNQPQHF
TRBV28	TRBJ2-5	.	.	TGTGCCAGCAGCACCCGCAGGGAGGAGGGGACCCAGTACTTC	CASSTRREEGTQYF
TRBV3-1/TRBV3-2	TRBJ1-1	.	.	TGTGCCAGCAGCCAAGATTTGTGGGGGGAGACTGAAGCTTTCTTT	CASSQDLWGETEAFF
TRBV4-2	TRBJ1-6	.	once	TGTGCCAGCAGCCAAGATACCCGCGGTTCGGGAGGGGCCCGCGGGTCCTATAATTCACCCCTCCACTTT	CASSQDTRGSGGARGSYNSPLHF
TRBV18	TRBJ2-7	TRBD1	.	TGTGCCAGCTCACCGGGGACAGGGGCCTACGAGCAGTACTTC	CASSPGTGAYEQYF
TRBV19	TRBJ2-2	.	.	TGTGCCAGCAGTATCCCAGGTAGCACCGGGGAGCTGTTTTTT	CASSIPGSTGELFF
TRBV30	TRBJ1-1	.	.	TGTGCCTGGAGTCGGACACCCGCGGATACTGAAGCTTTCTTT	CAWSRTPADTEAFF
TRBV7-9	TRBJ2-2	TRBD1	.	TGTGCCAGCAGCGGACAGGGCCCGAACACCGGGGAGCTGTTTTTT	CASSGQGPNTGELFF
TRBV4-1	TRBJ2-7	.	once	TGCGCCAGCAGCCAAAACCCGACTGTCCCCTCCTACGAGCAGTACTTC	CASSQNPTVPSYEQYF
TRBV7-9	TRBJ1-3	.	many	TGTGCCAGCAGCTCCAGGGTCCCCTCTGGAAACACCATATATTTT	CASSSRVPSGNTIYF
TRBV19	TRBJ1-1	.	.	TGTGCCAGTAGTACTGGACAGCTCTTGAGGGCTTTCTTT	CASSTGQLLRAFF
TRBV5-1	TRBJ2-2	.	.	TGCGCCAGCAGCTTGGACACGAACACCGGGGAGCTGTTTTTT	CASSLDTNTGELFF
TRBV6-5	TRBJ1-2	.	.	TGTGCCAGCAGTCGAACGGGTCAGAACTATGGCTACACCTTC	CASSRTGQNYGYTF
TRBV5-1	TRBJ1-1	.	once	TGCGCCAGCAGCTTGGAGGGGCAGACGGGAGCTTTCTTT	CASSLEGQTGAFF
TRBV6-5	TRBJ1-1	.	.	TGTGCCAGCAAGTCCCCAGAGAACACTGAAGCTTTCTTT	CASKSPENTEAFF
TRBV2	TRBJ2-5	.	.	TGTGCCAGCGCTGGCAGCGGGCAAGAGACCCAGTACTTC	CASAGSGQETQYF
TRBV5-1	TRBJ2-5	.	.	TGCGCCAGCAGCCTTCACCAAGAGACCCAGTACTTC	CASSLHQETQYF
TRBV28	TRBJ2-7	TRBD1	.	TGTGCCAGCACTTGGACAGGGGGCTCCTACGAGCAGTACTTC	CASTWTGGSYEQYF
TRBV9	TRBJ2-2	.	.	TGTGCCAGCAGCTTTAAAAGGACTATCACGAACACCGGGGAGCTGTTTTTT	CASSFKRTITNTGELFF
TRBV28	TRBJ1-2	TRBD1	.	TGTGCCAGCAGGACCGACAGGGTTGGGTTAGATGGCTACACCTTC	CASRTDRVGLDGYTF
TRBV11-2	TRBJ2-1	TRBD2	few	TGTGCCAGCAGCTTAGAGGGGACTAGCAGAGAGCAGTTCTTC	CASSLEGTSREQFF
TRBV5-4	TRBJ2-3	TRBD2	.	TGTGCCAGCAGCCCCTCACTAGCGGGGGGGCCAGATACGCAGTATTTT	CASSPSLAGGPDTQYF
TRBV5-1	TRBJ2-2	TRBD1	once	TGCGCCAGCAGCGAGGGACAGGGTACGAACACCGGGGAGCTGTTTTTT	CASSEGQGTNTGELFF